This entry concerns a single TCR beta chain. Its antigen has not been determined. Base qualities are not recorded, but no much larger clone differs from it by a single base. These data belong to a study of CD8+ T cells in alopecia areata (dated by TCRdb to between 2018 and 2020). The study in broad terms: Treated patients were enrolled in an open-label pilot trial of oral tofacitinib at 5 to 10 mg twice daily for moderate-to-severe alopecia areata. Tofacitinib was given for 6 to 18 months, followed by 6 months of follow-up off drug to assess delayed response and recurrence. For the treated patients, the SALT score, which quantifies what percentage of scalp surface area is affected, served as the measure of disease severity. To study T cell clonal expansion in alopecia areata, the researchers applied high-throughput TCRbeta sequencing to both the C3H/HeJ mouse model and human patients. Scalp tissue and sorted CD4+ and CD8+ peripheral blood T cells from patchy and totalis/universalis alopecia areata patients and from healthy controls were covered by human TCRbeta sequencing. Tofacitinib-treated patients had biopsies at baseline and at 4 and 24 weeks of treatment, with a later scalp biopsy in several patients. Scalp clonality was compared across normal scalp (n=4), patchy alopecia areata scalp (n=8), and alopecia totalis/universalis scalp (n=8). RNA came from the PAXgene miRNA kit for fixed scalp, the miRNeasy kit for PBMCs, and the RNeasy kit for mouse skin. Amplification of TCRbeta CDR3 regions was done by immunoSEQ multiplex PCR using 35 Vbeta forward primers and 13 Jbeta reverse primers. What the study reported, not specific to this receptor: Shared TCR sequences between patients were less evident than in mice, which may be partly attributable to HLA diversity in the patient population. Because the treated cohort was small and had just a single nonresponder, larger studies are needed to establish links between baseline CD8+ expansion and response. Higher clonality and more expanded CD8+ clones were observed in lesional scalp than in normal scalp, particularly in alopecia totalis/universalis, a finding suggestive of antigenic drive. With tofacitinib, both scalp clonality and the number of expanded CD8+ clones among the top 100 scalp clones went down significantly. Unlike mouse skin, which is dominated by gammadelta T cells, normal human skin has resident alphabeta T cells that are also sequenced, and this complicates analysis of the scalp TCR repertoire. Many expanded lesional clones were found to persist in scalp and blood during tofacitinib treatment, and relapse after treatment cessation may be partly explained by this persistence.

To prepare the library, the immunoSEQ multiplex PCR assay was applied. RNA was extracted from all samples and reverse transcribed into cDNA as template for TCR sequencing. SuperScript III was used for first-strand cDNA synthesis, primed with a 2:1 mix of oligo-dT and random hexamers. A synthetic immune receptor repertoire was used to measure amplification bias, and any remaining bias was corrected computationally. The source study handled its data this way. Raw reads were preprocessed to remove errors, and CDR3 was defined according to IMGT conventions as the region from the conserved cysteine to phenylalanine. Clonality was calculated as 1 minus Shannon entropy normalized by log2 of the number of productive unique TCRs. Scalp TCRbeta sequences were cross-referenced with sorted blood CD4 and CD8 repertoires so that the CD4 or CD8 identity of scalp clones could be inferred. TCRdb's version of the immuneACCESS table is confined to in-frame rearrangements and falls short of the full clone set. An unresolved V gene accounts for under half of the shortfall where checked; the remainder is of unknown origin. The V and J calls and clone size were taken over from that table, and D and trimming were inferred from the DNA. Across this sample there are about 200,000 clones, with 35% to 40% seen only once. 0.48% of the sample is in the top ten clones.

Taken with the paper, the label for treatment or condition translates to: oral pan-JAK inhibitor, 5-10 mg twice daily. Lesional scalp punch biopsies and peripheral blood were obtained from alopecia areata patients. PBMCs were isolated by density centrifugation and stained for CD3, CD4 and CD8, and CD4+ and CD8+ T cells were sorted on a FACSAria. The input for sequencing was CD4+ T cells sorted from blood, taken at approximately week 34, from a patient treated with tofacitinib. The sequence came from a human donor with alopecia areata.

The CDR3 protein sequence reads: CSALRDDGYTF. The sequence in DNA is TGCAGTGCTCTAAGGGACGATGGCTACACCTTC. The receptor chain draws on TRBV20-1 and TRBJ1-2; the D gene is perhaps TRBD1, from 5 matching bases. Cut back by 5 bases and 6 bases, the V and J ends lie 10 bases apart. For CDR1 and CDR2, the germline V gene (reference sequence) lists DFQATT and SNEGSKA. CDR3 length: 11 amino acids, cysteine to phenylalanine. CDR3 DNA is the only sequence kept; it has 33 bases, read in frame from the first base.